These T cell receptor beta chains were read from a single sample in a study of T cells in Graves' hyperthyroidism and ophthalmopathy. TCRdb used MiXCR to reprocess the multiplex PCR reads, holding one entry per CDR3 protein. The profile shows some 600,000 distinct CDR3 sequences, about 43% of them singletons. The sequenced material came from peripheral blood or thyroid tissue (not recorded which). The receptors shown here come from a woman aged 18-29 years with Graves' hyperthyroidism. The CDR3 runs from the conserved cysteine through the conserved F or W.

j_gene,v_gene,CDR3aa
TRBJ1-5,TRBV19,CASSIEGISNQPQHF
TRBJ2-5,TRBV7-9,CASSSSPGLKETQYF
TRBJ1-1,TRBV12-3/TRBV12-4,CASSLSQEAFF
TRBJ2-5,TRBV7-8,CASSLVGLAGMGVETQYF
TRBJ1-2,TRBV7-9,CASSSGLSGIYGYTF
TRBJ1-2,TRBV25-1,CASSLYQGYGYTF
TRBJ1-3,TRBV14,CASSHPPDGLIGNTIYF
TRBJ1-5,TRBV7-2,CASSAYLRSQETQHF
TRBJ1-2,TRBV25-1,CASSGTGGALGYTF
TRBJ1-5,TRBV2,CASSDPREQGANQPQHF
TRBJ2-7,TRBV29-1,CSVDYRGSYEQYF
TRBJ1-6,TRBV6-4,CASSPPPTGYNSPLHF
TRBJ1-1,TRBV29-1,CSLGETGLTEAFF
TRBJ2-7,TRBV29-1,CSVETQWGRGVYEQYF
TRBJ2-7,TRBV2,CASSPRSAGGYEQYF
TRBJ1-5,TRBV2,CASKGGSGYSNQPQHF
TRBJ2-7,TRBV2,CANGTGWEQYF
TRBJ1-2,TRBV25-1,CASTGPRLDVNYGYTF
TRBJ1-1,TRBV29-1,CSVGGQRRAFF
TRBJ2-5,TRBV9,CASSVVGTRTETQYF
TRBJ2-7,TRBV7-6,CASSPRLVSTYEQYF
TRBJ2-5,TRBV19,CASSISGRGSETQYF
TRBJ2-2,TRBV5-6,CASSLKAARRGYTGELFF
TRBJ1-2,TRBV14,CASSQGSGGGYGYTF
TRBJ1-1,TRBV11-3,CASSLAAAEAFF
TRBJ2-7,TRBV2,CARVPGQGTYEQYF
TRBJ1-1,TRBV12-5,CASGSKGWTEAFF
TRBJ2-7,TRBV7-3,CASSSGTRGLYEQYF
TRBJ1-1,TRBV9,CASSQNPQRKRTEAFF
TRBJ1-1,TRBV7-2,CASSLGGALFQAFF
-,TRBV6-5,CASSYLGTGGREQYF
TRBJ2-2,TRBV24-1,CATSEATGSRELFF
TRBJ2-2,TRBV7-6,CASREGGSPTGELFF
TRBJ2-5,TRBV19,CASSPGQGAEETQYF
TRBJ1-5,TRBV19,CASSTYGSDFAQHF
TRBJ1-3,TRBV7-2,CASSLSPGASSGNTIYF
TRBJ1-4,TRBV10-3,CAISDDPDGEKLFF
TRBJ1-1,TRBV19,CASSIEDQGTEAFF
TRBJ1-1,TRBV11-1,CASSLVETTEAFF
TRBJ2-7,TRBV10-2,CAGSSGSSYEQYF
TRBJ1-3,TRBV7-9,CASSLARGAISGNTIYF
TRBJ2-5,TRBV9,CASSVDDQETQYF
TRBJ1-3,TRBV12-3/TRBV12-4,CASTAVSSGNTIYF
TRBJ1-6,TRBV10-3,CVHRDGSPLHF
TRBJ2-7,TRBV7-9,CASSGIAGGYEQYF
TRBJ1-5,TRBV24-1,CATSEPGQGDQPQHF
TRBJ1-2,TRBV29-1,CSVDKQGGYGYTF
TRBJ2-2,TRBV29-1,CSAGAGTGELFF
TRBJ1-1,TRBV25-1,CASSEYDGNKAFF
TRBJ1-1,TRBV14,CASSQDRFGGENTEAFF
TRBJ2-7,TRBV7-4,CASSLVRGHEQYF
TRBJ1-2,TRBV5-1,CASSVNRDNYGYTF